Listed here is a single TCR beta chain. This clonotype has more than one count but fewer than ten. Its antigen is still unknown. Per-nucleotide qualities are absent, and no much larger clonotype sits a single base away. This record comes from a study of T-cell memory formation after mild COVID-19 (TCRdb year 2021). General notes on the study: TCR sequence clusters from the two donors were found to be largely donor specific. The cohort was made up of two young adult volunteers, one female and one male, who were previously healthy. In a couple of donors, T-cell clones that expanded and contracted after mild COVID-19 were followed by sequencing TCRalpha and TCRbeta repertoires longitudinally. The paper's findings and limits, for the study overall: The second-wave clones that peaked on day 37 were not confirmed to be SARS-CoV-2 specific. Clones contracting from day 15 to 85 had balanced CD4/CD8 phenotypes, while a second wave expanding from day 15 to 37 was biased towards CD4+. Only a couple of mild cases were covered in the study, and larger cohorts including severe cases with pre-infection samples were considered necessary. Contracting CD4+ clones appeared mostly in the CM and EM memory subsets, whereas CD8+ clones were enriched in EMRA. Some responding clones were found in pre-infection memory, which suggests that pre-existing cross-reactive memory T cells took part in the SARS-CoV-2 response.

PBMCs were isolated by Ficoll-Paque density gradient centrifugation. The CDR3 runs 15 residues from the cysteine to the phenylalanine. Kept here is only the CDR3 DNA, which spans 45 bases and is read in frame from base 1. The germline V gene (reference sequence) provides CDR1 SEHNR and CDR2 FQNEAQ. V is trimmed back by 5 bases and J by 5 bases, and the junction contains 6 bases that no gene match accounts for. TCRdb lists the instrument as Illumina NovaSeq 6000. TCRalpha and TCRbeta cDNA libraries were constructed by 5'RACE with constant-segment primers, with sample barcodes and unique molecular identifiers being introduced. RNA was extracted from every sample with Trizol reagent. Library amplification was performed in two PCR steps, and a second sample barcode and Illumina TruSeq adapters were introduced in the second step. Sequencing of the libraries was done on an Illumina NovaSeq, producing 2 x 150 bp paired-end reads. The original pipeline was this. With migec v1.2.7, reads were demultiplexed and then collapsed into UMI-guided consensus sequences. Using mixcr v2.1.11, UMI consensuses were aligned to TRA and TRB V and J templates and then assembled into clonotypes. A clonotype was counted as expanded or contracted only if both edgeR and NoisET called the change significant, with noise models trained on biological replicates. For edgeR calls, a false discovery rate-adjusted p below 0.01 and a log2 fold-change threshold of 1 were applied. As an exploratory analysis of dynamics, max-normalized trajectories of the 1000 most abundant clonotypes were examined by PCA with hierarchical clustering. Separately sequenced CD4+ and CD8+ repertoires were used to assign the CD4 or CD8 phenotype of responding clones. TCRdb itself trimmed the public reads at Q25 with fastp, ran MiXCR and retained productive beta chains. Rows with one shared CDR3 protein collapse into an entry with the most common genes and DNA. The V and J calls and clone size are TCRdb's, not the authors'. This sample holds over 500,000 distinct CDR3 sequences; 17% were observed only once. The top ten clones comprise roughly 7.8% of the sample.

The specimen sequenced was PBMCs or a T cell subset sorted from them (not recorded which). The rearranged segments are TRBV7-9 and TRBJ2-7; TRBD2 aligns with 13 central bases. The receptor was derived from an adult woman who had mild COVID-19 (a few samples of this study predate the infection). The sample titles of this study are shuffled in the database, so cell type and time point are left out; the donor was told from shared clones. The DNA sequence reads TGTGCCAGCAGCCAGGGGACTAGCGGGATGGACGAGCAGTACTTC. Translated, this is CASSQGTSGMDEQYF.